Below, one T cell receptor (beta chain) is given with its context. V shed 0 bases and J shed 7 bases, with 7 bases lying between them. The CDR3 extends over 13 amino acids. Germline V gene sequence: CDR1 LGHNA, CDR2 YSLEER. The record originates from a study of regulatory T cells in long-lasting Graves disease. Specified time point: newly diagnosed GD, antithyroid drugs for less than 3 months. From RNA extracted from PBMCs, the TCR library was made. CDR3-region Arm-PCR and iRepertoire HTBI primers produced the TCR beta libraries. From the multiplex PCR reads, TCRdb called clonotypes with MiXCR, one entry per CDR3 protein. The repertoire consists of hundreds of thousands of distinct CDR3 sequences, with about a sixth occurring once and the leading ten covering 25% to 30%. These data also featured in a second study, about T cells in Graves' hyperthyroidism and ophthalmopathy.

The V call is TRBV4-3, the J call TRBJ1-5, with D uncertain. The TCR was taken from a middle-aged man with Graves disease. The material was peripheral blood mononuclear cells (PBMCs), obtained at new diagnosis, from a patient treated with antithyroid drugs. The CDR3, as DNA: TGCGCCAGCAGCCAAGATGACTGGCAGCCCCAGCATTTT. As protein: CASSQDDWQPQHF.